This T cell receptor beta chain is from a study of CD8 T cells in ankylosing spondylitis. Trimming left V 0 bases short and J 7 bases short, with 7 bases between. The CDR3 runs to 14 residues. The germline CDR1 and CDR2 sequences are LGHDT and YNNKEL (reference sequence). MiXCR, applied by TCRdb to the 5' RACE reads, yields one record per CDR3 protein. The sample has about 450,000 distinct CDR3 sequences; about 24% are singletons. Study-level results: The study identified a TCR beta motif of roughly eight highly homologous variants that appeared characteristic of ankylosing spondylitis blood.

Details on this clonotype: The antigen is undetermined.

Material for sequencing was blood, either unsorted or a sorted T cell fraction (not recorded which). The chain uses TRBV3-1 and TRBJ1-6; D gene uncertain. The receptor's source is a male donor with ankylosing spondylitis. In DNA, the CDR3 is TGTGCCAGCAGCCAAGACAGCGAAAATTCACCCCTCCACTTT. This sequence encodes CASSQDSENSPLHF.